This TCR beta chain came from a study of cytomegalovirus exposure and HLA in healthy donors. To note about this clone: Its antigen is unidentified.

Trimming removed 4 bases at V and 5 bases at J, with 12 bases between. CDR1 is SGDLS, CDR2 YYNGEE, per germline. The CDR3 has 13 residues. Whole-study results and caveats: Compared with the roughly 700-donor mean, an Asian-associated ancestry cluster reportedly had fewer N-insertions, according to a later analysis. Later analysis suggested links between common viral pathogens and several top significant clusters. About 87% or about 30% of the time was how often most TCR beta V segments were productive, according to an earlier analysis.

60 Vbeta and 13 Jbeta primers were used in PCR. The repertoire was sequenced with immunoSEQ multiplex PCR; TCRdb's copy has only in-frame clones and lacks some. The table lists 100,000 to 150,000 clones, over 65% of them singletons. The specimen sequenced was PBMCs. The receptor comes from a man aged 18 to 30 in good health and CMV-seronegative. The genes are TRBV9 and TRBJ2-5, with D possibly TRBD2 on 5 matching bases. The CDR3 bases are TGTGCCAGCAGCCCCCTGCGGGCCGAGACCCAGTACTTC. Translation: CASSPLRAETQYF.